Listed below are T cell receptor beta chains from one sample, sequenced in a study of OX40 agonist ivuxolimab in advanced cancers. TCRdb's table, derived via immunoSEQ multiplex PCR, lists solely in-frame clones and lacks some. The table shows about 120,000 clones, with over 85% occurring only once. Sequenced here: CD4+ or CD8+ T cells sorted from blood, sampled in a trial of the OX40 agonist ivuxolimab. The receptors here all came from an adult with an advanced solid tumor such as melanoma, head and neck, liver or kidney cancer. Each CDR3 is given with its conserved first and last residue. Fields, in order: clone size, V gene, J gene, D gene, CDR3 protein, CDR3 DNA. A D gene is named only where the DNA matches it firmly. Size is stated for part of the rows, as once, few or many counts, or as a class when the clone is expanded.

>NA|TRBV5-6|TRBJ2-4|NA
CASSLIAGRDIQYF
TGTGCCAGCAGCCTAATTGCGGGCAGAGACATTCAGTACTTC
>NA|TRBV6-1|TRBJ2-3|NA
CASSPSGLADTQYF
TGTGCCAGCAGCCCGTCCGGGTTGGCAGATACGCAGTATTTT
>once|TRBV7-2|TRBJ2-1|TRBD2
CASSLSGRDNEQFF
TGTGCCAGCAGCCTTAGCGGGAGGGACAATGAGCAGTTCTTC
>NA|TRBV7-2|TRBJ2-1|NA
CASSSVGRGGNEQFF
TGTGCCAGCAGCTCCGTGGGCAGGGGGGGTAATGAGCAGTTCTTC
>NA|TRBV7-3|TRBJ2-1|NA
CASSLTQSFSYNEQFF
TGTGCCAGCAGCTTGACACAGTCTTTTTCCTACAATGAGCAGTTCTTC
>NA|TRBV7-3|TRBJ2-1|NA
CASSPNRGQSSYNEQFF
TGTGCCAGCAGCCCCAACCGGGGTCAGAGCTCCTACAATGAGCAGTTCTTC
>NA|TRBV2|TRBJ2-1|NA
CASSDERSSNEQFF
TGTGCCAGCAGTGATGAGCGTAGCTCCAATGAGCAGTTCTTC
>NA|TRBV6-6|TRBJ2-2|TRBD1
CASSARQGLGGELFF
TGTGCCAGCAGTGCACGACAGGGGCTGGGCGGGGAGCTGTTTTTT
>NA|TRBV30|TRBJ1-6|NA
CALDENSPLHF
TGTGCTTTGGACGAAAATTCACCCCTCCACTTT
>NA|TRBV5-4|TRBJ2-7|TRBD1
CASSRQGSYEQYF
TGTGCCAGCAGCCGACAGGGGTCCTACGAGCAGTACTTC
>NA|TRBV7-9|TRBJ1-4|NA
CASTPTGTNEKLFF
TGTGCCAGCACCCCCACCGGGACGAATGAAAAACTGTTTTTT
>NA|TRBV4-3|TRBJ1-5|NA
CASSQERGGYQPQHF
TGCGCCAGCAGCCAAGAAAGGGGGGGCTACCAGCCCCAGCATTTT
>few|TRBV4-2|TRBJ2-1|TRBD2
CASSQLPTSGGASEQFF
TGTGCCAGCAGCCAATTACCTACTAGCGGGGGGGCCAGTGAGCAGTTCTTC
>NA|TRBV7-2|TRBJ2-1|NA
CASSLGLGGSVEQFF
TGTGCCAGCAGCTTAGGGCTAGGGGGGTCAGTGGAGCAGTTCTTC
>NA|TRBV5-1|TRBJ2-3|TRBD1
CASSLLQGQGFTDTQYF
TGCGCCAGCAGCCTTCTTCAGGGACAGGGGTTCACAGATACGCAGTATTTT
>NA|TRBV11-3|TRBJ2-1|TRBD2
CASSARGTSGRFGEQFF
TGTGCCAGCAGCGCCAGGGGGACTAGCGGGAGGTTTGGTGAGCAGTTCTTC
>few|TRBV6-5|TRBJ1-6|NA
CASRATGGYNSPLHF
TGTGCCAGCAGAGCGACAGGCGGATATAATTCACCCCTCCACTTT
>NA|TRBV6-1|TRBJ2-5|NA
CASRENSGTSQETQYF
TGTGCCAGCAGGGAAAATTCCGGGACATCCCAAGAGACCCAGTACTTC
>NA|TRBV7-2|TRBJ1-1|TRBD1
CASSLPTQGVEAFF
TGTGCCAGCAGCCTCCCCACACAGGGGGTTGAAGCTTTCTTT
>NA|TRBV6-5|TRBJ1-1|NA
CASSRTPSENTEAFF
TGTGCCAGCAGCCGCACTCCCTCAGAGAACACTGAAGCTTTCTTT
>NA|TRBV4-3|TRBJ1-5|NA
CASSQAGNQPQHF
TGCGCCAGCAGCCAAGCAGGGAATCAGCCCCAGCATTTT
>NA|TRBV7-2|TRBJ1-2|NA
CASSLARSLYGYTF
TGTGCCAGCAGCTTAGCGCGCAGCCTATATGGCTACACCTTC
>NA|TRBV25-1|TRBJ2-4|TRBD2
CASISGGGLAKNIQYF
TGTGCCAGCATCTCCGGGGGGGGACTAGCCAAAAACATTCAGTACTTC
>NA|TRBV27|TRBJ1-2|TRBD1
CASSLNRDRGQRGYTF
TGTGCCAGCAGTTTAAACCGGGACAGGGGGCAACGTGGCTACACCTTC
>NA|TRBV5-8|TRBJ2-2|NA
CASSPRLVGTGELFF
TGTGCCAGCAGCCCCAGACTAGTGGGAACCGGGGAGCTGTTTTTT
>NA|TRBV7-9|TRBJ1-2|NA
CASSSTSEIRGGYTF
TGTGCCAGCAGCTCCACCAGCGAGATCCGGGGGGGCTACACCTTC
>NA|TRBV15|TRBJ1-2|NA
CATSRASANYGYTF
TGTGCCACCAGCAGGGCCTCAGCGAACTATGGCTACACCTTC
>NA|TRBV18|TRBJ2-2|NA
CASSVTNTGELFF
TGTGCCAGCTCGGTTACGAACACCGGGGAGCTGTTTTTT
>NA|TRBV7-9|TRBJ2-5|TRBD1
CASSHGQVKETQYF
TGTGCCAGCAGCCACGGACAGGTTAAAGAGACCCAGTACTTC
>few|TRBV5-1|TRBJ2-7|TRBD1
CASSLGGTGAAYEQYF
TGCGCCAGCAGCTTGGGGGGGACAGGGGCCGCCTACGAGCAGTACTTC
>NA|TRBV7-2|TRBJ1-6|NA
CASSLMARSTGSPLHF
TGTGCCAGCAGCTTAATGGCCCGTTCCACGGGTTCACCCCTCCACTTT
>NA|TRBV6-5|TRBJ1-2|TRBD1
CASSSTGGIYGYTF
TGTGCCAGCAGTTCCACAGGGGGAATCTATGGCTACACCTTC
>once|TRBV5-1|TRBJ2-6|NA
CASSFPSDSSGANVLTF
TGCGCCAGCAGCTTTCCTTCAGACAGCTCTGGGGCCAACGTCCTGACTTTC
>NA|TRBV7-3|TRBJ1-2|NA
CASSPSGALDYGYTF
TGTGCCAGCAGCCCATCAGGGGCTTTGGACTATGGCTACACCTTC
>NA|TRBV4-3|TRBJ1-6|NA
CASSQEPETMEGGNSPLHF
TGCGCCAGCAGCCAGGAGCCTGAGACTATGGAGGGTGGGAATTCACCCCTCCACTTT
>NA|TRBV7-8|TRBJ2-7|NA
CASSILNEQYF
TGTGCCAGCAGCATATTGAACGAGCAGTACTTC
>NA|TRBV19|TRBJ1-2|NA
CASRRQSAYGYTF
TGTGCCAGTAGGAGGCAATCGGCCTATGGCTACACCTTC
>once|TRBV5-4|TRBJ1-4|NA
CASSLGGVPEKLFF
TGTGCCAGCAGCTTGGGGGGGGTCCCTGAAAAACTGTTTTTT
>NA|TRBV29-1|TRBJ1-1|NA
CSGRSHGITEAFF
TGCAGCGGAAGGAGTCACGGGATCACTGAAGCTTTCTTT
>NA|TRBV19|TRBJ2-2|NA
CASSIRGAANTGELFF
TGTGCCAGTAGTATACGTGGGGCGGCGAACACCGGGGAGCTGTTTTTT
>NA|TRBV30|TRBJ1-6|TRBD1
CAWRFYLGRDRNSPLHF
TGTGCCTGGAGGTTTTACCTGGGGCGGGACAGGAATTCACCCCTCCACTTT
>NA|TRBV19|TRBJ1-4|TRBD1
CASRTTGIVPGINEKLFF
TGTGCCAGTAGGACGACAGGGATCGTTCCCGGGATTAATGAAAAACTGTTTTTT
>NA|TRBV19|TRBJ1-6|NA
CASSRDSTAPLHF
TGTGCCAGTAGTAGGGACTCCACAGCGCCCCTCCACTTT
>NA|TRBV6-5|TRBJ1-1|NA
CASSYMEAGPTSEAFF
TGTGCCAGCAGTTATATGGAGGCAGGGCCGACGTCTGAAGCTTTCTTT
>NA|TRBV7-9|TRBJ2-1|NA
CASSLGGISYNEQFF
TGTGCCAGCAGCTTAGGCGGGATTTCCTACAATGAGCAGTTCTTC
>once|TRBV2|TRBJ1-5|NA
CASSETGNNQPQHF
TGTGCCAGCAGTGAAACAGGTAACAATCAGCCCCAGCATTTT
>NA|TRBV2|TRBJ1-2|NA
CASSGPGEGYTF
TGTGCCAGCAGTGGGCCAGGGGAAGGCTACACCTTC
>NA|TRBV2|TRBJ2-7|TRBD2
CASSPAGSTVYEQYF
TGTGCCAGCAGCCCAGCGGGATCAACAGTCTACGAGCAGTACTTC
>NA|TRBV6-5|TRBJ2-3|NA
CASSPWSSWDTQYF
TGTGCCAGCAGTCCCTGGTCGTCCTGGGATACGCAGTATTTT
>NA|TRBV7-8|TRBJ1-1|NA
CASSLTRGGTEAFF
TGTGCCAGCAGCTTAACCCGTGGGGGCACTGAAGCTTTCTTT
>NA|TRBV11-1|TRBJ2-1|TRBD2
CASSGLAGGVEQFF
TGTGCCAGTAGCGGACTAGCGGGGGGGGTTGAGCAGTTCTTC
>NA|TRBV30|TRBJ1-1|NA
CAWRGRQGLNTEAFF
TGTGCCTGGAGAGGGAGGCAGGGATTGAACACTGAAGCTTTCTTT
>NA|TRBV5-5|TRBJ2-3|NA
CASSLWESTDTQYF
TGTGCCAGCAGCTTGTGGGAGAGCACAGATACGCAGTATTTT